This TCR beta chain was found in a study of blood T cell repertoires in COVID-19. Turning to the study itself: The origin of the acute and convalescent COVID-19 samples was the United States, Italy and Spain. The analysed material was cDNA or gDNA that came from T cells, B-cell-depleted T cells, or PBMCs.

Authors' analysis steps: The assay estimated nucleated cells by amplifying reference gene primers. TCRdb's copy holds only in-frame clones and misses some; the assay was immunoSEQ multiplex PCR. That table supplies the V and J calls and clone size; D and trimming were determined from the DNA. The data contain over 250,000 clones, 75% to 85% of them seen just once; the ten biggest clones take up about 5.1%. Sequences were obtained from peripheral blood. The sequence derives from a man between 50 and 59 years old with active or convalescent COVID-19.

The CDR3 protein is CASSILGMGGLTKRNTEAFF. The DNA for the CDR3 is TGTGCCAGTAGTATCCTGGGGATGGGGGGGTTAACGAAAAGGAACACTGAAGCTTTCTTT. The V and J genes are TRBV19 and TRBJ1-1, with D possibly matching TRBD1 (5 bases). Germline V gene data show CDR1 as LNHDA and CDR2 as SQIVND (reference sequence). This CDR3 comprises 20 residues. Trimming cost V 3 bases and J 1 base, with 27 bases left between them.